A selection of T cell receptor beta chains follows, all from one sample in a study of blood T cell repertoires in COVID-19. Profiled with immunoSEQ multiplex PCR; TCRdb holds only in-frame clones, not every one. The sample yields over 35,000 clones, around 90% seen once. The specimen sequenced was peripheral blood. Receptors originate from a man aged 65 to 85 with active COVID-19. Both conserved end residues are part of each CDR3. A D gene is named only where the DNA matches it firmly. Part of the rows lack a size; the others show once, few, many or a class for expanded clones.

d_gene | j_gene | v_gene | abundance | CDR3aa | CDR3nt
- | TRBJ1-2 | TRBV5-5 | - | CASSLGDSATNYGYTF | TGTGCCAGCAGCTTGGGGGACTCGGCCACTAACTATGGCTACACCTTC
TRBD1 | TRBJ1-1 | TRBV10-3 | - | CAISGGQGNTEAFF | TGTGCCATCAGTGGCGGACAGGGAAACACTGAAGCTTTCTTT
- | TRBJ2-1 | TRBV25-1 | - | CASSGYGVPYNEQFF | TGTGCCAGCAGTGGATACGGGGTACCTTACAATGAGCAGTTCTTC
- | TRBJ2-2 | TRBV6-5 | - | CASKGTPNTGELFF | TGTGCCAGCAAGGGGACACCGAACACCGGGGAGCTGTTTTTT
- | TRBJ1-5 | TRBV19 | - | CASSYRVKGVGQPQHF | TGTGCCAGTAGTTACCGGGTTAAAGGGGTGGGTCAGCCCCAGCATTTT
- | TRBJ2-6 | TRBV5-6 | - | CASSLQGSGANVLTF | TGTGCCAGCAGCCTACAGGGATCTGGGGCCAACGTCCTGACTTTC
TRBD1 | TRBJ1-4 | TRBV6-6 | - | CASSRGQEKREKLFF | TGTGCCAGCAGTAGGGGACAGGAAAAAAGGGAAAAACTGTTTTTT
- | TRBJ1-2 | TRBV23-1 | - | CASSQSGGGVNYGYTF | TGCGCCAGCAGTCAATCGGGGGGAGGGGTCAACTATGGCTACACCTTC
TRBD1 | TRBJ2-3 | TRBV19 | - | CASSISGQGAGTQYF | TGTGCCAGTAGTATTTCGGGACAGGGGGCTGGGACGCAGTATTTT
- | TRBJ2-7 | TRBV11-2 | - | CASSPRGSGSYEQYF | TGTGCCAGCAGCCCCCGGGGTAGCGGATCCTACGAGCAGTACTTC
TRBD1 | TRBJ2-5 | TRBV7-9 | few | CASSSSWDRVTETQYF | TGTGCCAGCAGCTCGAGCTGGGACAGGGTTACAGAGACCCAGTACTTC
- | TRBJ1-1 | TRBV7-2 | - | CASSLVRTQYTEAFF | TGTGCCAGCAGCTTAGTACGGACACAATACACTGAAGCTTTCTTT
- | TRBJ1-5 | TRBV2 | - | CASRRTEAQPQHF | TGTGCCAGCAGGCGGACAGAGGCTCAGCCCCAGCATTTT
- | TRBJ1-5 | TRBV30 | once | CAWGAFQPQHF | TGTGCCTGGGGGGCATTTCAGCCCCAGCATTTT
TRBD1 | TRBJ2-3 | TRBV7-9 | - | CASSVGDRSSDTQYF | TGTGCCAGCAGCGTGGGGGACAGGAGTTCAGATACGCAGTATTTT
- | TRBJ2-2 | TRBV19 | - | CASSMGPQGRNTGELFF | TGTGCCAGTAGTATGGGTCCCCAGGGGCGGAACACCGGGGAGCTGTTTTTT
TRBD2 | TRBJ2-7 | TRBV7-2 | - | CASSPRGSSGSYEQYF | TGTGCCAGCAGCCCCCGTGGCTCTAGCGGGAGCTACGAGCAGTACTTC
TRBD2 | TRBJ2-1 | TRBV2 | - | CASSAWREYNNEQFF | TGTGCCAGCAGCGCCTGGCGGGAGTATAACAATGAGCAGTTCTTC
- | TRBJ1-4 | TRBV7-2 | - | CASSLVGGAPGKLFF | TGTGCCAGCAGCTTAGTGGGGGGGGCCCCGGGAAAACTGTTTTTT
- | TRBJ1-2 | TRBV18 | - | CASSPELAPARYGYTF | TGTGCCAGCTCACCAGAACTGGCCCCGGCGCGGTATGGCTACACCTTC
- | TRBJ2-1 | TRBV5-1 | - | CASSQGVGGSSYNEQFF | TGCGCCAGCAGCCAGGGCGTGGGTGGAAGCTCCTACAATGAGCAGTTCTTC
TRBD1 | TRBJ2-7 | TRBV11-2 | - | CASSLRGTVHRAF | TGTGCCAGCAGCTTACGAGGGACAGTTCACAGGGCCTTC